This T cell receptor (beta chain) was recorded in a study of T cells in Graves' hyperthyroidism and ophthalmopathy. This clonotype was picked up a small number of times. Its antigen is as yet unknown. Study findings and constraints: Most clonotypes expanded in the thyroid (above 0.001) were also present in blood. A 13 V-J signature model discriminated ophthalmopathy versus stable hyperthyroidism.

The blood sample dates from first hyperthyroidism diagnosis, preceding any ophthalmopathy symptoms. The authors took PBMCs from roughly 9.7 ml fresh peripheral blood. TCR beta CDR3 region amplification was performed from RNA transcripts. First-round RT-PCR of the TCR CDR3 relied on the HTBI primer set. TCRdb reanalysed the multiplex PCR reads using MiXCR and keeps one entry per CDR3 protein. This repertoire shows around 250,000 distinct CDR3 sequences, less than 15% found once; its top ten account for less than 15%. The receptor comes from a middle-aged woman with Graves' hyperthyroidism that later progressed to Graves' ophthalmopathy. The specimen sequenced was blood.

DNA of the CDR3: TGTGCCAGCAGCTTAGGAAGGACAGTCAACACTGAAGCTTTCTTT. Encoded protein: CASSLGRTVNTEAFF. V and J are TRBV11-2 and TRBJ1-1, with D tentatively TRBD1 (6 bases). CDR3 length: 15 residues. CDR1 SGHAT and CDR2 FQNNGV come from the germline V gene. With 1 base removed from V and 2 bases from J, the gap between germline ends came to 11 bases.